This is a list of T cell receptor beta chains from one sample in a study of cytomegalovirus exposure and HLA in healthy donors. Libraries were prepared by immunoSEQ multiplex PCR; TCRdb keeps only in-frame clonotypes and omits some of them. The sample carries roughly 120,000 clones, roughly 90% recorded once. The sequenced material came from PBMCs. Source of these receptors: a woman aged 18-29 years in good health and CMV-seronegative. Each CDR3 is given with its conserved first and last residue. The D gene is left open where the match is weak. Rows give clone size only sometimes, using once, few, many, or a class for an expanded clone.

>TRBV6-5|once|.|TRBJ2-1|10
CASGDTQQFF
TGTGCCAGCGGCGACACCCAGCAGTTCTTC
>TRBV27|.|.|TRBJ1-4|14
CASSLTTTNEKLFF
TGTGCCAGCAGTTTAACTACAACTAATGAAAAACTGTTTTTT
>TRBV6-4|.|TRBD2|TRBJ2-1|18
CASSVSPKFASGYNEQFF
TGTGCCAGCAGTGTTTCCCCTAAGTTCGCTAGCGGATACAATGAGCAGTTCTTC
>TRBV9|.|TRBD2|TRBJ2-1|16
CASSVGRAGNFNEQFF
TGTGCCAGCAGCGTAGGAAGAGCGGGGAACTTCAATGAGCAGTTCTTC
>TRBV30|.|.|TRBJ2-5|12
CAWSVLGETQYF
TGTGCCTGGAGTGTACTAGGGGAGACCCAGTACTTC
>TRBV7-2|once|.|TRBJ1-5|16
CASSSRQEGSNQPQHF
TGTGCCAGCAGCTCCAGACAGGAAGGGAGCAATCAGCCCCAGCATTTT
>TRBV19|.|TRBD1|TRBJ1-1|14
CASSVGQGGTEAFF
TGTGCCAGTAGTGTCGGACAGGGCGGCACTGAAGCTTTCTTT
>TRBV14|.|TRBD1|TRBJ2-5|13
CASGQGLGETQYF
TGTGCCAGCGGACAGGGGTTGGGAGAGACCCAGTACTTC
>TRBV5-1|.|.|TRBJ1-2|14
CASSEDGNGSGYTF
TGCGCCAGCAGCGAGGATGGAAATGGCTCTGGCTACACCTTC
>TRBV28|.|.|TRBJ2-7|14
CASSLTSPIYEQYF
TGTGCCAGCAGCCTGACTTCGCCGATTTACGAGCAGTACTTC
>TRBV28|.|TRBD2|TRBJ2-3|15
CASSLQRGLTDTQYF
TGTGCCAGCAGTTTGCAGCGGGGGTTAACAGATACGCAGTATTTT
>TRBV7-9|.|.|TRBJ1-2|14
CASSPAGRNYGYTF
TGTGCCAGCAGCCCTGCCGGCAGGAACTATGGCTACACCTTC
>TRBV5-4|.|TRBD1|TRBJ1-2|13
CASSFTGVGGYTF
TGTGCCAGCAGCTTTACAGGGGTTGGAGGCTACACCTTC
>TRBV6-5|.|TRBD1|TRBJ1-5|15
CASRTTGVGNQPQHF
TGTGCCAGCAGAACTACAGGGGTCGGCAATCAGCCCCAGCATTTT
>TRBV11-2|.|.|TRBJ1-1|13
CASSSHRIIEAFF
TGTGCCAGCAGCTCCCACAGGATTATTGAAGCTTTCTTT
>TRBV18|.|.|TRBJ1-3|12
CASSGAGNTIYF
TGTGCCAGCTCAGGGGCCGGAAACACCATATATTTT
>TRBV28|.|TRBD1|TRBJ1-2|15
CASSARDRGSAGYTF
TGTGCCAGCAGTGCCCGGGACAGGGGTTCGGCTGGCTACACCTTC
>TRBV4-3|.|.|TRBJ2-7|14
CASSPQQQGYEQYF
TGCGCCAGCAGCCCGCAACAACAGGGCTACGAGCAGTACTTC
>TRBV28|.|.|TRBJ1-1|15
CASSLYGQSDTEAFF
TGTGCCAGCAGTTTATACGGACAGTCCGACACTGAAGCTTTCTTT
>TRBV28|.|TRBD1|TRBJ2-7|15
CASRGSGTGSYEQYF
TGTGCCAGCAGGGGTTCTGGGACAGGCTCCTACGAGCAGTACTTC
>TRBV29-1|.|.|TRBJ2-3|16
CSANAAEGAFTDTQYF
TGCAGCGCAAACGCTGCGGAGGGGGCATTCACAGATACGCAGTATTTT
>TRBV30|.|TRBD1|TRBJ1-2|11
CAWDRVGGYTF
TGTGCCTGGGACAGGGTAGGTGGCTACACCTTC
>TRBV4-1|.|.|TRBJ1-2|15
CASSQDGSSFYGYTF
TGCGCCAGCAGCCAAGATGGCAGTTCCTTCTATGGCTACACCTTC
>TRBV27|.|TRBD1|TRBJ1-6|14
CASRVQGHGSPLHF
TGTGCCAGCAGGGTACAGGGGCATGGTTCACCCCTCCACTTT
>TRBV7-9|.|TRBD2|TRBJ2-1|15
CASSVSGTAYNEQFF
TGTGCCAGCAGCGTAAGCGGGACGGCCTACAATGAGCAGTTCTTC
>TRBV5-6|.|TRBD1|TRBJ2-4|16
CASSPSSGQGSSIQYF
TGTGCCAGCAGCCCCTCCTCGGGACAGGGGTCGAGCATTCAGTACTTC
>TRBV2|few|.|TRBJ1-5|14
CASKIDSLGQPQHF
TGTGCCAGCAAGATTGACTCCCTTGGCCAGCCCCAGCATTTT
>TRBV27|.|.|TRBJ1-2|15
CASSSSRTSTYGYTF
TGTGCCAGCAGTTCCAGCCGGACAAGCACCTATGGCTACACCTTC
>TRBV20-1|.|TRBD1|TRBJ2-7|11
CSARDRDEQYF
TGCAGTGCTAGGGACAGGGACGAGCAGTACTTC
>TRBV15|.|.|TRBJ2-1|16
CATSSRSQGIYNEQFF
TGTGCCACCAGCAGCAGAAGTCAGGGGATCTACAATGAGCAGTTCTTC
>TRBV30|.|.|TRBJ2-3|13
CACTLSVTDTQYF
TGTGCCTGCACCTTATCGGTGACAGATACGCAGTATTTT
>TRBV7-9|few|TRBD1|TRBJ1-2|14
CASSADRNSYGYTF
TGTGCCAGCAGCGCGGACAGGAACTCCTATGGCTACACCTTC